A selection of T cell receptor beta chains follows, all from one sample in a study of PD-L1 blockade in urothelial cancer. Method: immunoSEQ multiplex PCR; TCRdb's copy keeps in-frame clones and lacks some. This table has about 45,000 clones, 80% to 90% appearing once. Material: PBMCs, obtained around atezolizumab (anti-PD-L1) treatment. All receptors come from a man aged 55 to 69 with urothelial cancer. Both conserved end residues are trimmed from each CDR3. Fields, in order: V gene, D gene, J gene, CDR3 protein. The D gene is left open where the match is weak.

v_gene: TRBV19; d_gene: -; j_gene: TRBJ1-5; CDR3aa: ASSIWRTAYSNQPQH
v_gene: TRBV6-5; d_gene: -; j_gene: TRBJ1-1; CDR3aa: ASSYPARGEAF
v_gene: TRBV6-5; d_gene: TRBD1; j_gene: TRBJ1-4; CDR3aa: ASSPATGENEKLF
v_gene: TRBV6-1; d_gene: -; j_gene: TRBJ2-5; CDR3aa: ASSDLTGTLQETQY
v_gene: TRBV7-3; d_gene: TRBD1; j_gene: TRBJ2-7; CDR3aa: ASSPAGQGPNEQY
v_gene: TRBV19; d_gene: -; j_gene: TRBJ2-4; CDR3aa: ASSIGQGSKNIQY
v_gene: TRBV27; d_gene: TRBD1; j_gene: TRBJ2-7; CDR3aa: ASTTGETGACEQY
v_gene: TRBV10-3; d_gene: -; j_gene: TRBJ1-4; CDR3aa: AISEQINEKLF
v_gene: TRBV5-6; d_gene: -; j_gene: TRBJ2-5; CDR3aa: ASSLSFGQGQETQY
v_gene: TRBV14; d_gene: -; j_gene: TRBJ2-5; CDR3aa: ASSQFETYRYEETQY
v_gene: TRBV18; d_gene: -; j_gene: TRBJ2-7; CDR3aa: ASSPTTEILQY
v_gene: TRBV5-1; d_gene: TRBD2; j_gene: TRBJ2-3; CDR3aa: ASSPQIGGGPRVVTQY
v_gene: TRBV19; d_gene: -; j_gene: TRBJ1-4; CDR3aa: ASSISSATNEKLF
v_gene: TRBV29-1; d_gene: TRBD1; j_gene: TRBJ2-7; CDR3aa: SVGVTGTGGEQY
v_gene: TRBV18; d_gene: TRBD1; j_gene: TRBJ1-1; CDR3aa: ASSPDRQGNTEAF
v_gene: TRBV28; d_gene: TRBD1; j_gene: TRBJ2-7; CDR3aa: ASRGTGNPSYEQY
v_gene: TRBV6-1; d_gene: TRBD1; j_gene: TRBJ2-2; CDR3aa: ASSPGQGAFMLF
v_gene: TRBV28; d_gene: -; j_gene: TRBJ1-5; CDR3aa: ASSLWAGEGNQPQH
v_gene: TRBV5-1; d_gene: -; j_gene: TRBJ1-2; CDR3aa: ASSLGGDLGYT
v_gene: TRBV5-1; d_gene: TRBD2; j_gene: TRBJ2-5; CDR3aa: ASKGLAGAKDGETQY
v_gene: TRBV7-9; d_gene: TRBD1; j_gene: TRBJ2-1; CDR3aa: ASSLDTGDHEQF
v_gene: TRBV5-4; d_gene: TRBD1; j_gene: TRBJ1-1; CDR3aa: ASSGLGGATEAF
v_gene: TRBV6-6; d_gene: TRBD1; j_gene: TRBJ2-1; CDR3aa: ASSMTGDGVEQF
v_gene: TRBV6-6; d_gene: -; j_gene: TRBJ1-2; CDR3aa: ASSYVDSNGYT